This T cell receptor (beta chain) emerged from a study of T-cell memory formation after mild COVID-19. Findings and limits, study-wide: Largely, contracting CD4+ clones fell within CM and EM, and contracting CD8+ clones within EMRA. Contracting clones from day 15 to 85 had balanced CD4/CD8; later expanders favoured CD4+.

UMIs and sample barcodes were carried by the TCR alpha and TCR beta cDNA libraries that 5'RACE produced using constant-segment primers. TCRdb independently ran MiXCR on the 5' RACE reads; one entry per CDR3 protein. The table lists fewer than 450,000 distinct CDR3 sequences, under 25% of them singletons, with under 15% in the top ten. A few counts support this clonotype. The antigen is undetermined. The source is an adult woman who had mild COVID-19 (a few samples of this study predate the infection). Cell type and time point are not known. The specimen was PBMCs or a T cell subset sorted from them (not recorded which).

The CDR3 region has the DNA TGCAGCGTTTTCAACCAGGGGGGTGACGGGACCCAGTACTTC. It encodes CSVFNQGGDGTQYF. V gene TRBV29-1 combines with J gene TRBJ2-5, with a possible D match to TRBD1 (7 bases). CDR1 is SQVTM and CDR2 is ANQGSEA in the germline V gene. V was shortened by 5 bases and J by 7 bases, with 20 bases between the two germline ends. The CDR3 runs to 14 residues.